The 9 T cell receptor beta chains below were found in one sample sequenced in a study of radiotherapy plus CTLA-4 blockade in lung cancer. TCRdb keeps only in-frame clones here, not all; method: immunoSEQ multiplex PCR. The sample records some 94,000 clones, around 80% being singletons. Sequences were derived from peripheral blood, sampled from a patient treated with radiotherapy plus ipilimumab. The receptors here all came from a human donor with non-small cell lung cancer that progressed on radiotherapy plus ipilimumab.

V gene TRBV27 combines with J gene TRBJ1-5; D is ambiguous. The CDR3 loop spans 18 amino acids. The V gene's germline CDR1 is MNHEY and CDR2 SMNVEV (reference sequence). Trimming left V 1 base short and J 5 bases short, with 21 bases between. This CDR3 is CASSLLVGIREVDQPQHF. The DNA for the CDR3 is TGTGCCAGCAGTTTATTAGTCGGGATCCGGGAGGTCGATCAGCCCCAGCATTTT.

The chain is built from TRBV6-5 and TRBJ1-5; 8 nucleotides agree with TRBD1. With 7 bases clipped from V and 5 bases from J, the junction kept 7 bases outside the gene matches. This CDR3 spans 14 amino acids. Germline assignment: CDR1 MNHEY and CDR2 SVGAGI. DNA of the CDR3: TGTGCCAGCACCCCCAGGGGGCTTGATCAGCCCCAGCATTTT. This translates into CASTPRGLDQPQHF.

The V and J genes are TRBV5-7 and TRBJ2-7, with TRBD2 identical over 10 bases. TRBV5-7 is reported as an ORF; its role is uncertain. The length of the CDR3 is 16 residues. V shed 1 base, J shed 6 bases, and the junction held 10 bases outside the gene matches. This CDR3 is CASSLLAGGSLREQYF. The CDR3 bases are TGTGCCAGCAGCTTGTTAGCGGGAGGTTCCCTACGCGAGCAGTACTTC.

This chain uses TRBV2 with TRBJ2-7; 10 bases are a match to TRBD1. The trim removed 5 bases at V and 7 bases at J, leaving 8 bases unmatched. CDR1 SNHLY and CDR2 FYNNEI come from the germline V gene. The CDR3 has 14 amino acids. This CDR3 is CASSWDRGVREQYF. The CDR3 DNA sequence: TGTGCCAGCAGTTGGGACAGGGGAGTAAGGGAGCAGTACTTC.

The chain links TRBV30 to TRBJ1-1; D call uncertain. The V and J ends lost 5 bases and 3 bases respectively, with 4 bases between them. Germline V gene lookup returns CDR1 GTSNPN and CDR2 SVGIG (reference sequence). The CDR3 runs 10 residues. The CDR3 reads CAWRDTEAFF. The CDR3 DNA reads TGTGCCTGGCGGGACACTGAAGCTTTCTTT.

The genes are TRBV7-8 and TRBJ2-7; 12 bases align to TRBD2. This CDR3 is 15 amino acids long. Looked up from germline, CDR1 is SGHVS and CDR2 is FQNEAQ. The ends lost 1 base at V and 7 bases at J; junction bases unmatched: 5. The CDR3 sequence is CASSLGLAGVGEQYF. The CDR3 coding sequence is TGTGCCAGCAGCTTAGGACTAGCGGGAGTTGGGGAGCAGTACTTC. Based on the CDR3 plus reference TRBV7-8 and TRBJ2-7, the full variable domain is GAGVSQSPRYKVAKRGQDVALRCDPISGHVSLFWYQQALGQGPEFLTYFQNEAQLDKSGLPSDRFFAERPEGSVSTLKIQRTQQEDSAVYLCASSLGLAGVGEQYFGPGTRLTVT.

V gene TRBV7-3 combines with J gene TRBJ2-7; TRBD1 matches at 9 bases. The CDR3 loop spans 14 amino acids. Germline CDR1 and CDR2: SGHTA and FQGTGA. J lost 2 bases, V lost 4 bases, and 3 bases had no gene match. The DNA of the CDR3 is TGTGCCAGCAGCTGGGACAGGGTGACCTACGAGCAGTACGTC. This encodes CASSWDRVTYEQYV.

This chain uses TRBV25-1 with TRBJ1-1; D is undetermined. The CDR3 covers 9 residues. Trimming took off 4 bases at V and 6 bases at J, with 0 bases between the two ends. The V gene's germline CDR1 is MGHDK and CDR2 SYGVNS. Here the CDR3 DNA reads TGTGCCAGCAGTGCTGAAGCTTTCTTT. It translates to CASSAEAFF.

This chain joins TRBV25-1 and TRBJ1-2; unclear D gene. The CDR3 covers 11 residues. The germline V and J ends were trimmed by 4 bases and 2 bases, with 2 bases remaining between them. Germline V CDR1 and CDR2: MGHDK, SYGVNS. The CDR3 spells CASSGNYGYTF. The CDR3 bases are TGTGCCAGCAGTGGAAACTATGGCTACACCTTC.